This paragraph covers one T cell receptor beta chain sequence. The method was immunoSEQ multiplex PCR; TCRdb's version includes in-frame clones alone and lacks a portion of them. The sample lists 95,000 to 130,000 clones, roughly 83% occurring once. This entry is derived from a study of blood T cell repertoires in COVID-19. Germline lookup yields CDR1 LNHDA and CDR2 SQIVND (reference sequence). CDR3 length: 15 residues. J was trimmed by 4 bases and V by 3 bases; bases with no gene match: 4. This chain links TRBV19 with TRBJ2-5; 11 positions match TRBD2. Material: peripheral blood. This receptor was taken from a man under 40 with acute or convalescent COVID-19. CDR3: CASSMTSGIGETQYF. The CDR3, as DNA: TGTGCCAGTAGTATGACTAGCGGGATCGGAGAGACCCAGTACTTC.